This T cell receptor beta chain was profiled in a study of shared clonotypes between healthy human individuals (TCRdb year 2020). Regarding the research as a whole: The cohort included a few men and a couple of women between 18 and 49 years of age. To estimate repertoire size and how much clonotype sharing occurs between individuals, the study deeply sequenced the blood TCR repertoires of 5 or 6 healthy adults. Between about 0.8 and 8.9 billion PBMCs per donor were obtained by leukapheresis. To increase sequencing depth and limit assay-specific biases, TCR repertoire library preparation and sequencing were carried out by different laboratories using diverse techniques. Per donor, three plates each were used for CD4 naive and CD4 memory, two for CD8 naive, and one for CD8 memory. Broad study findings and their caveats: Only blood was sampled, and tissue TCR repertoires likely differ from those in blood. Compared with non-shared clonotypes, the clonotypes found in all four sorted-subset donors had higher generation probabilities. Sharing across a few donors was observed for approximately 5% of naive CD4, over 3% of naive CD8, 2.3% of memory CD4, and roughly 0.43% of memory CD8 clonotypes. Based on pairwise subsampling, the degree of clonotype sharing among donors was expected to be affected by sequencing depth. Naive subsets generally had larger estimated clonotype richness than memory subsets did. Rarefaction of sorted-subset datasets indicated incomplete sequencing despite the large sequencing depth. The small number of donors limited the genetic and exposure-history diversity represented.

Inclusive of the bounding cysteine and phenylalanine, the CDR3 is 14 residues long. The read is trimmed to its CDR3 DNA, 42 bases read in frame from base 1. CDR1 and CDR2 are drawn from the germline V gene (reference sequence): SGHKS, YYEKEE. At the junction V is shortened by 4 bases and J by 3 bases; bases outside the gene matches: 6. Using the deep immunoSEQ assay, multiplex PCR amplified TCR CDR3 regions from genomic DNA. For each cell subset, the extracted genomic DNA was distributed evenly across all wells of several immunoSEQ 96-well plates, and each plate served as one replicate. For sorted subsets, around 200 ng genomic DNA, equal to some 30,000 T cell genomes, was loaded into each replicate PCR. Purified libraries were quantified with a Qubit 3.0 fluorometer, sized on a Bioanalyzer 2100, and re-quantified with the KAPA Library Quantification kit. Every immunoSEQ 96-well plate was sequenced on a dedicated single-read 150-cycle Illumina NextSeq 550 flow cell. The authors' analysis ran thus. Because the immunoSEQ output held only junctional sequences and lacked quality scores, the filtering could not match the filtering applied to full-length reads. Sequences were annotated with PyIR, a Python wrapper for IgBLAST v1.9, and V/J genes and CDR3 were assigned using IMGT germline references. Reads were removed for weak V/J assignments (E-value above 1e-6), missing CDR3, stop codons, out-of-frame junctions, or ambiguous translated residues. V3J clonotypes were defined as sequences sharing the same inferred V gene, J gene, and CDR3 amino acid sequence. To compute the percentage overlap between repertoires, the number of shared unique clonotypes was divided by the size of the smaller repertoire. Three approaches were used to assess repertoire richness: RTK rarefaction, the Chao1 estimator, and Recon v2.1 estimates of unobserved clonotypes. For all TCRbeta clonotypes obtained by the gDNA method from four donors, generation probabilities were computed with OLGA. TCRdb retrieved this table from immuneACCESS and kept in-frame rearrangements only. Not all clones are present; in checked studies, unresolved V genes account for under half, and no reason is known for the remainder. V and J calls and clone size are those listed in that table; D and trimming were worked out from the DNA. In this sample the table shows fewer than 2.5 million clones, more than 85% of which occur a single time. The top ten clones comprise about 0.38% of the sample.

Donors were healthy HIV-negative adults with no recently reported acute infections or vaccinations. Only Caucasian adults living in Nashville, Tennessee, USA were represented among the donors. CD4+ T cells were enriched through magnetic negative selection, after which naive cells were positively selected on CD45RA and the remaining negative fraction served as the memory subset. Blood was obtained by leukapheresis, after which PBMCs were separated by Ficoll-Histopaque density gradient centrifugation and cryopreserved in liquid nitrogen vapor phase. Analytical flow cytometry was used to check the purity and quantity of every magnetically sorted T cell population. From each sorted fraction, genomic DNA was isolated and quantified by UV absorbance on a Nanodrop 2000c. Note on this clone: The target of this receptor is not known. Per-nucleotide qualities are absent, and no much larger clonotype sits a single base away.

The rearranged chain carries TRBV5-5 and TRBJ2-5; 7 central nucleotides agree with TRBD2. Input material: naive CD4+ T cells from PBMCs. Read against the paper, the sample's cell subset or site label means: CD45RA+ positively selected. The TCR originated in a man between 18 and 35 years old in good health. Some clones in this sample may be carry-over from other donors' samples. The DNA sequence is as follows: TGTGCCAGCAGCCCGGGGGGTTTCGAAGAGACCCAGTACTTC. This is translated as CASSPGGFEETQYF.